This T cell receptor (beta chain) was found in a study of shared clonotypes between healthy human individuals. The V end lost 4 bases, the J end lost 5 bases, and 18 bases lay between the germline ends. Germline CDR1 and CDR2: SGHRS and YFSETQ. The CDR3 contains 15 residues. Sequencing used immunoSEQ multiplex PCR; TCRdb keeps in-frame clones, though not all of them. The sample records 450,000 to 600,000 clones, 79% being singletons. This clone was picked up a small number of times. The chain employs TRBV5-1 and TRBJ1-2; a possible D gene is TRBD1 (5 bases). Sequenced sample: PBMCs. This clonotype was sampled from a woman aged 40-49 years in good health. Some clones in this sample may be carry-over from other donors' samples. This chain's CDR3 is CASSDRQTGGYGYTF. The CDR3 nucleotides are TGCGCCAGCAGCGACAGACAGACCGGAGGGTATGGCTACACCTTC.